A single sample gave rise to the 27 T cell receptor beta chains below, sequenced in a study of human T cells and chemical hapten exposure. Time point of the sample: pre-sensitization, week 0. The treatment: therapeutic diphenylcyclopropenone sensitization with weekly scalp DPC. TCRdb called the RACE reads again in MiXCR, with one record for every CDR3 protein. Of over 300,000 distinct CDR3 sequences detected, roughly 5% appear once; the ten largest clones hold 2% to 3%. This sample comprised whole blood, obtained in connection with sensitization to the hapten diphenylcyclopropenone (DPC). These receptors were obtained from a woman aged 50 to 65 with alopecia areata. Some clones in this sample may be carry-over from other donors' samples.

This clonotype was seen many times. The chain couples TRBV5-6 to TRBJ2-5; D is uncertain. V dropped 0 bases and J dropped 3 bases, with 6 bases sitting between them. Germline assignment: CDR1 SGHDT and CDR2 YYEEEE. The CDR3 is made up of 13 amino acids. The CDR3 here is CASSLDLKETQYF. The CDR3, as DNA: TGTGCCAGCAGCTTGGACTTAAAAGAGACCCAGTACTTC.

Ten or more counts support this clonotype. The CDR3 region is CASSVGGTSGIYRGDEQFF. Here the CDR3 DNA reads TGTGCCAGCAGCGTAGGCGGTACTAGCGGGATCTACCGGGGGGATGAGCAGTTCTTC. The rearrangement joins TRBV9 to TRBJ2-1; 10 nucleotides match TRBD2. The germline V gene encodes CDR1 SGDLS and CDR2 YYNGEE. The junction had 17 bases not matched to a gene; V was cut back by 0 bases and J by 8 bases. There are 19 residues in the CDR3.

This clonotype was observed a few times. The CDR3 DNA is TGCAGCGTTGAAGGCACGGGACCCACTGTGGCTTTCTTT. Protein product: CSVEGTGPTVAFF. The chain has TRBV29-1 and TRBJ1-1, with a tentative D call TRBD1 (5 bases). This CDR3 has 13 residues. Germline V lookup: CDR1 SQVTM, CDR2 ANQGSEA. Trimming pared 1 base from V and 11 bases from J, leaving 17 bases between.

This clonotype was seen repeatedly, ten times or more. The chain has TRBV28 and TRBJ1-1, with a possible D match to TRBD1 (5 bases). V lost 3 bases to trimming and J lost 3 bases, with 11 bases between them. The CDR3 is 14 residues long. CDR1 is MDHEN, CDR2 SYDVKM, per germline. In DNA form, the CDR3 reads TGTGCCAGCAGTTTGGAGGGGATGGACACTGAAGCTTTCTTT. It yields the protein CASSLEGMDTEAFF.

This clonotype was seen repeatedly, ten times or more. V and J are TRBV2 and TRBJ2-6; possibly TRBD2 for D (5 bases). The CDR3 sequence is 13 residues long. The germline V and J ends were trimmed by 11 bases and 3 bases, with 11 bases remaining between them. CDR1 and CDR2 (germline): SNHLY, FYNNEI. CDR3 residues: CAARGFGANVLTF. The CDR3 nucleotides read TGTGCCGCCCGGGGTTTTGGGGCCAACGTCCTGACTTTC.

This clonotype was detected a few times. The CDR3 loop reads CASSFRQGLNPPGELFF. The DNA of the CDR3 is TGTGCCAGCAGCTTCCGACAGGGGCTAAATCCCCCCGGGGAGCTGTTTTTT. The rearrangement uses TRBV28 and TRBJ2-2; 8 positions match TRBD1. This CDR3 is 17 amino acids long. CDR1 and CDR2 (germline): MDHEN, SYDVKM. Trimming cost V 6 bases and J 6 bases; bases outside gene matches: 15.

This clonotype was counted ten times or more. The chain employs TRBV6-6 and TRBJ1-4, with D perhaps matching TRBD1 (6 bases). CDR1 is MNHNY and CDR2 is SVGAGI in the germline V gene (reference sequence). The V end lost 3 bases, the J end lost 0 bases, and 14 bases lay between the germline ends. The CDR3 totals 17 residues. The CDR3 DNA reads as TGTGCCAGCAGTTATTTAACAGGGACACCAACTAATGAAAAACTGTTTTTT. Amino acid sequence: CASSYLTGTPTNEKLFF.

The table lists this clonotype with many counts. The V gene is TRBV5-1, the J gene TRBJ1-1; 7 bases line up with TRBD1. V was clipped by 4 bases and J by 0 bases; unmatched bases: 9. Germline V CDR1 and CDR2: SGHRS, YFSETQ. CDR3 length equals 16 residues. CDR3 nucleotide sequence: TGCGCCAGCAGCCCAAGCCCGACAGGGTTGAACACTGAAGCTTTCTTT. Translating gives CASSPSPTGLNTEAFF.

This clonotype came up a few times. The chain recombines TRBV9 with TRBJ1-2, with D maybe TRBD1 (5 bases). The CDR3 totals 12 residues. Trimming cost V 5 bases and J 7 bases, with 12 bases left between them. The germline CDR1 and CDR2 sequences are SGDLS and YYNGEE. The CDR3 coding sequence is TGTGCCAGCAGAGGGGCGGTCTTTGGCTACACCTTC. Residues: CASRGAVFGYTF.

The rearrangement uses TRBV2 and TRBJ1-5; D unclear. CDR3 length: 13 residues. From germline, CDR1 is SNHLY and CDR2 FYNNEI. The germline V and J ends were trimmed by 3 bases and 9 bases, with 12 bases remaining between them. CDR3 sequence: CASSETQRGPQHF. The CDR3 region has the DNA TGTGCCAGCAGTGAGACCCAGCGGGGGCCCCAGCATTTT.

This clonotype was recorded a few times. The chain combines TRBV4-1 with TRBJ2-1; 7 bases agree with TRBD1. The ends lost 0 bases at V and 2 bases at J; junction bases unmatched: 10. Germline V lookup: CDR1 MGHRA, CDR2 YSYEKL. This CDR3 is 18 amino acids long. CDR3 residues: CASSQEGQRSQAYNEQFF. The DNA of the CDR3 is TGCGCCAGCAGCCAAGAGGGACAGAGAAGTCAAGCCTACAATGAGCAGTTCTTC.

This clonotype has a handful of counts. The chain combines TRBV3-1 with TRBJ2-7; 7 nucleotides align to TRBD1. The V gene's germline CDR1 is LGHDT and CDR2 YNNKEL (reference sequence). The V gene end was trimmed by 1 base and the J gene end by 2 bases; junction bases not matched to a gene: 5. The CDR3 is 15 amino acids. The DNA of the CDR3 is TGTGCCAGCAGCCAAGGAGGGACAGTGGCCTACGAGCAGTACTTC. This codes for CASSQGGTVAYEQYF.

This clonotype was recorded many times. This rearrangement joins TRBV7-8 to TRBJ2-1; unclear D gene. Deletions cut 1 base from V and 6 bases from J, with 22 bases between. The germline V gene encodes CDR1 SGHVS and CDR2 FQNEAQ. This CDR3 region has 18 residues. The CDR3 loop reads CASSLEPSMVRYANEQFF. DNA for the CDR3: TGTGCCAGCAGCTTAGAACCCAGCATGGTCCGATATGCCAATGAGCAGTTCTTC.

The chain carries TRBV7-3 and TRBJ2-1; TRBD2 matches at 14 bases. Germline trimming cut 8 bases from V and 8 bases from J; bases unmatched to any gene: 5. Germline-derived CDR1 and CDR2 are SGHTA and FQGTGA. This CDR3 is built from 14 residues. CDR3 in amino acids: CASSTSGGADEQFF. DNA of the CDR3: TGTGCCAGCTCGACTAGCGGGGGGGCGGATGAGCAGTTCTTC.

This clonotype was detected a few times. The genes are TRBV9 and TRBJ2-2; a weak D match, TRBD1 (6 bases). The CDR3 contains 17 residues. CDR1 SGDLS and CDR2 YYNGEE come from the germline V gene. Between the trimmed V and J ends, which lost 4 bases and 1 base, there was a span of 17 bases. CDR3 nucleotide sequence: TGTGCCAGCAGCCCACAAGGGGGAAGCGGGAACACCGGGGAGCTGTTTTTT. Residues: CASSPQGGSGNTGELFF.

This clonotype has at least ten counts. The gene calls are TRBV24-1 and TRBJ2-7, with D possibly being TRBD1 (6 bases). V lost 3 bases to trimming and J lost 7 bases, with 12 bases between them. Germline V gives CDR1 KGHDR, CDR2 SFDVKD. The CDR3 covers 13 residues. CDR3 sequence (DNA): TGTGCCACCAGTGATCCGACAGGAAGGGAGCAGTACTTC. Amino acid sequence: CATSDPTGREQYF.

The table lists this clonotype with a few counts. The chain carries TRBV10-3 and TRBJ2-5; D ambiguous. The V end was cut by 10 bases, the J end by 2 bases, with 14 bases between. The CDR3 is 13 residues long. Germline CDR1 reads ENHRY; CDR2 reads SYGVKD. The CDR3 DNA reads TGTGCCACCGAGGACGGTTCGCAAGAGACCCAGTACTTC. It translates to CATEDGSQETQYF.

This clonotype appeared a few times. V is TRBV29-1 and J is TRBJ1-1; 10 nucleotides agree with TRBD1. Unmatched junction bases numbered 7, after V lost 3 bases and J lost 3 bases. The CDR3 length is 15 residues. From germline, CDR1 is SQVTM and CDR2 ANQGSEA. The CDR3 spells CSVDPGQGKYTEAFF. CDR3 in DNA: TGCAGCGTTGACCCGGGACAGGGGAAGTACACTGAAGCTTTCTTT.

This clonotype was detected many times. The chain carries TRBV6-5 and TRBJ1-1; D may be TRBD1 (5 bases). There are 13 residues in the CDR3. The V end lost 2 bases, the J end lost 6 bases, and 10 bases lay between the germline ends. Looked up from germline, CDR1 is MNHEY and CDR2 is SVGAGI. The CDR3 region is CASSYPGKAEAFF. CDR3 in DNA: TGTGCCAGCAGTTACCCAGGGAAAGCTGAAGCTTTCTTT.

In this sample, this clonotype turned up many times. The chain recombines TRBV28 with TRBJ1-4; D call uncertain. The CDR3 runs 14 residues. Germline loops: CDR1 MDHEN, CDR2 SYDVKM. The germline V and J ends were trimmed by 1 base and 7 bases, with 10 bases remaining between them. The CDR3 nucleotides read TGTGCCAGCAGTTTATTAGGGAGCGGTGAAAAACTGTTTTTT. This encodes CASSLLGSGEKLFF.

The sample holds many counts of this clonotype. The chain combines TRBV6-6 with TRBJ2-1; D unclear. Trimming stripped 5 bases from V and 6 bases from J, with 11 bases between. Germline V gene sequence: CDR1 MNHNY, CDR2 SVGAGI (reference sequence). The CDR3 runs 13 residues. The CDR3 nucleotides read TGTGCCAGCAGTCCCCGTCCGCCCAATGAGCAGTTCTTC. Its protein product is CASSPRPPNEQFF.

This clonotype was counted ten times or more. V gene TRBV20-1 combines with J gene TRBJ1-5, with 10 bases that match TRBD1. The trim removed 5 bases at V and 5 bases at J, leaving 0 bases unmatched. This CDR3 spans 12 amino acids. The germline CDR1 and CDR2 sequences are DFQATT and SNEGSKA (reference sequence). The CDR3 protein is CSAGTGDQPQHF. In nucleotides, the CDR3 is TGCAGTGCTGGGACAGGGGATCAGCCCCAGCATTTT.

This clonotype was picked up many times. The gene calls are TRBV7-8 and TRBJ1-2; weak D call: TRBD1 (5 bases). V lost 0 bases, J lost 2 bases, and 10 bases lay in between. The CDR3 spans 15 residues. Germline assignment: CDR1 SGHVS and CDR2 FQNEAQ. The CDR3 DNA reads as TGTGCCAGCAGCTTAGCGGGGCCTTTCAACTATGGCTACACCTTC. The encoded protein is CASSLAGPFNYGYTF.

This chain links TRBV7-2 with TRBJ1-4; possibly TRBD1 for D (5 bases). V lost 2 bases to trimming and J lost 8 bases, with 15 bases between them. The CDR3 runs 15 residues. The germline CDR1 and CDR2 sequences are SGHTA and FQGNSA. The CDR3 coding sequence is TGTGCCAGCAGCTTACAGGGTCGGGGAGGGGAAAAACTGTTTTTT. It codes for CASSLQGRGGEKLFF.

This clonotype was seen only a few times. The V gene is TRBV30, the J gene TRBJ2-5, with 7 positions matching TRBD2. Germline assignment: CDR1 GTSNPN and CDR2 SVGIG (reference sequence). The length of the CDR3 is 15 residues. The trim removed 0 bases at V and 3 bases at J, leaving 7 bases unmatched. The CDR3 DNA sequence: TGTGCCTGGAGTGTACGAGGGACTACTAAAGAGACCCAGTACTTC. Translation: CAWSVRGTTKETQYF. The complete variable domain, with remaining parts taken from reference TRBV30 and TRBJ2-5, reads SQTIHQWPATLVQPVGSPLSLECTVEGTSNPNLYWYRQAAGRGLQLLFYSVGIGQISSEVPQNLSASRPQDRQFILSSKKLLLSDSGFYLCAWSVRGTTKETQYFGPGTRLLVL.

This clonotype was seen repeatedly, ten times or more. This chain links TRBV28 with TRBJ1-1; possible D gene TRBD1, 5 bases. This CDR3 has 13 residues. Germline V gene lookup returns CDR1 MDHEN and CDR2 SYDVKM. V gave up 8 bases and J gave up 0 bases, with 10 bases separating them. For the CDR3, the DNA is TGTGCCAGCGGCAGGGTAATGAACACTGAAGCTTTCTTT. Translation gives CASGRVMNTEAFF.

This chain links TRBV20-1 with TRBJ1-1, with a tentative D call TRBD1 (5 bases). V lost 1 base, J lost 3 bases, and 15 bases lay in between. The CDR3 is made up of 15 amino acids. From germline, CDR1 is DFQATT and CDR2 SNEGSKA (reference sequence). Here the CDR3 reads CSARGPGGTYTEAFF. Written as DNA, the CDR3 is TGCAGTGCTAGAGGCCCGGGAGGGACTTACACTGAAGCTTTCTTT.